The rows below give T cell receptor beta chains drawn from one sample of a study of T cells in Graves' hyperthyroidism and ophthalmopathy. TCRdb independently ran MiXCR on the multiplex PCR reads; one entry per CDR3 protein. Among about 400,000 distinct CDR3 sequences listed, roughly 15% were seen once. Sequencing was performed on blood. The receptors come from a man younger than 35 with Graves' ophthalmopathy. Each CDR3 is given with its conserved first and last residue. D genes are given only for firm matches. Expanded clones get a size class; other rows say once, few or many, or leave the size out.

j_call v_call clone_size d_call cdr3_nt cdr3_aa
TRBJ2-7 TRBV5-1 many TRBD1 TGCGCCAGCAGTTGGGACAGGGCAAGGGAGCAGTACTTC CASSWDRAREQYF
TRBJ2-1 TRBV5-1 few - TGCGCCAGCAGCCAGGAACCGGGCCTCCATAGCTACAATGAGCAGTTCTTC CASSQEPGLHSYNEQFF
TRBJ1-2 TRBV20-1 - TRBD1 TGCAGTGCTAGGGACAGGACAGGCTATGGCTACACCTTC CSARDRTGYGYTF
TRBJ2-7 TRBV20-1 many - TGCAGTGTCCAAGACAAGGAGCCCTACGAGCAGTACTTC CSVQDKEPYEQYF
TRBJ2-6 TRBV19 few TRBD1 TGTGCCAGTAGTATTAAGGTGTGGAAGGGACAGGGTCCCTCTGGGGCCAACGTCCTGACTTTC CASSIKVWKGQGPSGANVLTF
TRBJ1-5 TRBV24-1 many - TGTGCCACCAGTGGCACAGGGTATCGCAATCAGCCCCAGCATTTT CATSGTGYRNQPQHF
TRBJ2-5 TRBV5-4 - TRBD2 TGTGCCAGCAGCTTGGCTGGGGGGGCCCAGTACTTC CASSLAGGAQYF
TRBJ2-3 TRBV4-1 few - TGCGCCAGCAGCCCCCCGGGGCCGAGGGCAGATACGCAGTATTTT CASSPPGPRADTQYF
TRBJ1-1 TRBV3-1 many TRBD1 TGTGCCAGCAGCCAAGGAACAGGGGGTGTGTCTTTCTTT CASSQGTGGVSFF
TRBJ2-1 TRBV20-1 many - TGCAGTGCTAGCAGCCCGCGGGGGCCTTACAATGAGCAGTTCTTC CSASSPRGPYNEQFF
TRBJ1-1 TRBV7-9 many - TGTGCCAGCAAGTCTGGGGGCAGCAACACTGAAGCTTTCTTT CASKSGGSNTEAFF
TRBJ2-2 TRBV7-9 - TRBD2 TGTGCCAGCAGCCCACAAAGGGCTAGCGGGAGTGCCGGGGAGCTGTTTTTT CASSPQRASGSAGELFF
TRBJ1-6 TRBV11-3 few TRBD1 TGTGCCAGCAGCCGGGGACAGGGGCGGAATTCACCCCTCCACTTT CASSRGQGRNSPLHF
TRBJ2-1 TRBV4-2 few - TGTGCCAGCAGCCAAGGCAGGGTGGAAAACTACAATGAGCAGTTCTTC CASSQGRVENYNEQFF
TRBJ1-2 TRBV6-1 once TRBD1 TGTGCCAGCAGGGGACAGGGGGTTGGCTATGGCTACACCTTC CASRGQGVGYGYTF
TRBJ1-2 TRBV10-3 many TRBD1 TGTGCCATCACCGGGACAGGCGAGGATGGCTACACCTTC CAITGTGEDGYTF
TRBJ1-5 TRBV19 - - TGTGCCAGTACCCCAGGGGACCAGGGACTAGATCAGCCCCAGCATTTT CASTPGDQGLDQPQHF
TRBJ1-6 TRBV7-9 - - TGTGCCAGCAGCCCCCTCGGGGGTACAAATTCACCCCTCCACTTT CASSPLGGTNSPLHF
TRBJ2-2 TRBV3-1 many - TGTGCCAGCAGCCAGGGCTGGGACCGGGAGCTGTTTTTT CASSQGWDRELFF
TRBJ1-3 TRBV7-9 - TRBD1 TGTGCCAGCAGCTTTGGACAGGGTGTAAACACCATATATTTT CASSFGQGVNTIYF
TRBJ2-1 TRBV4-1 many - TGCGCCAGCAGCCGCCTGGGTGATGAGCAGTTCTTC CASSRLGDEQFF